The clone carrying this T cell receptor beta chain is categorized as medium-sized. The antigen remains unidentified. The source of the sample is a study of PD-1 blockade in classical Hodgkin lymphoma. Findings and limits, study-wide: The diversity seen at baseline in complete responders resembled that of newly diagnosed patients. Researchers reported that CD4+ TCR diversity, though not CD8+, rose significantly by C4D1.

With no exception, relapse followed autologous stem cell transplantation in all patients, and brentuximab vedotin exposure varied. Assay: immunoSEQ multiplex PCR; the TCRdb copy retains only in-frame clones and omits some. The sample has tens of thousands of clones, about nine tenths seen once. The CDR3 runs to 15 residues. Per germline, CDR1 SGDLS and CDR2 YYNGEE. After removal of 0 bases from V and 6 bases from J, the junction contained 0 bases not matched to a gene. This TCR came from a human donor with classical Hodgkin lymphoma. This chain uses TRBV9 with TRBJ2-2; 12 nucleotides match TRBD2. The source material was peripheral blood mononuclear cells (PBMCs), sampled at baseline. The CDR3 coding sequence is TGTGCCAGCAGCGTAGGACTAGCGGGAGCCGGGGAGCTGTTTTTT. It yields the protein CASSVGLAGAGELFF. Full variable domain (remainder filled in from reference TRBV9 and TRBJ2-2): DSGVTQTPKHLITATGQRVTLRCSPRSGDLSVYWYQQSLDQGLQFLIQYYNGEERAKGNILERFSAQQFPDLHSELNLSSLELGDSALYFCASSVGLAGAGELFFGEGSRLTVL.